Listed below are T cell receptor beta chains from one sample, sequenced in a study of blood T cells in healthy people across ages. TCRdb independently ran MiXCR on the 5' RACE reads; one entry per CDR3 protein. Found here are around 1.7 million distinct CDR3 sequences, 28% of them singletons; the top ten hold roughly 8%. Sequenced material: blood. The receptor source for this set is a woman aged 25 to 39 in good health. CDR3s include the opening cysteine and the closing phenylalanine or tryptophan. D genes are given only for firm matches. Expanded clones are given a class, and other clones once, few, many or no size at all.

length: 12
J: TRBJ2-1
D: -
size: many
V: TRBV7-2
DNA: TGTGCCAGCAGCCGCCATAAGTTCGGGCAGTTCTTC
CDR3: CASSRHKFGQFF

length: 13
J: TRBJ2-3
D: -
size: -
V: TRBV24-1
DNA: TGTGCCACCAGTGATTTTGTCACAGATACGCAGTATTTT
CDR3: CATSDFVTDTQYF

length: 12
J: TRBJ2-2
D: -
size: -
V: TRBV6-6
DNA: TGTGCCAGCACCTGGGGGAGGGGGGAGCTGTTTTTT
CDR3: CASTWGRGELFF

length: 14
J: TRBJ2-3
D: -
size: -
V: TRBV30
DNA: TGTGCCTGGAGTGTGCGACTACTCACAGATACGCAGTATTTT
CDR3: CAWSVRLLTDTQYF

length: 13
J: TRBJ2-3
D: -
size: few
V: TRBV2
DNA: TGTGCCAGCAGTGCCGGGATGGTAGATACGCAGTATTTT
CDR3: CASSAGMVDTQYF

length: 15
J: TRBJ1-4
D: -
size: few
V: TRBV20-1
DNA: TGCAATGCTAGAGACTCGGGGGCCGAGGGGGAAAAACTGTTTTTT
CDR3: CNARDSGAEGEKLFF

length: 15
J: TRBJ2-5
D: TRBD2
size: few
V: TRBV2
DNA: TGTGCCAGCAGTGAAACCGGGGGGGCCACTAAGACCCAGTACTTC
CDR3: CASSETGGATKTQYF

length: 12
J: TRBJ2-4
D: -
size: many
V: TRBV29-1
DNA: TGCAGCGGCGGCTGGGGGGTGGACATTCAGTACTTC
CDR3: CSGGWGVDIQYF

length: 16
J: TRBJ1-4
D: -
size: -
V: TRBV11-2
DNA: TGTGCCAGCAGCTTCTATGGGGGCGTTTTAGGCGAAAAACTGTTTTTT
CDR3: CASSFYGGVLGEKLFF

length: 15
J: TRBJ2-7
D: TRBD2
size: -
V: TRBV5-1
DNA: TGCGCCAGCAGCTTGGGCGCGGGAGGCCTTTCGGAGCAGTACTTC
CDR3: CASSLGAGGLSEQYF

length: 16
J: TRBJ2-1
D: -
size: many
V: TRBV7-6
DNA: TGTGCCAGCAGCCACTCCCAGGGGGGCAAACTCAATGAGCAGTTCTTC
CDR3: CASSHSQGGKLNEQFF

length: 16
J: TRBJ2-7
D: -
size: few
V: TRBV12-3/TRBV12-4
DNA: TGTGCCAGCAGTTTGAGGTCGCCCGGGAGTAGCTACGAGCAGTACTTC
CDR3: CASSLRSPGSSYEQYF

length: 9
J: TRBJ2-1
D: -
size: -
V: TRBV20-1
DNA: TGCAGTGCTGCCGCGAGGCAGTTCTTC
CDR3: CSAAARQFF

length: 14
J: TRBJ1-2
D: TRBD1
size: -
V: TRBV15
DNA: TGTGCCACCAGCAATTTACCCGGGACAGGGGTCTACACCTTC
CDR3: CATSNLPGTGVYTF

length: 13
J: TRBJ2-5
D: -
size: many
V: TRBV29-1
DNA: TGCAGCGTCTTGGGACCCCCCGGTAGGGCCCAGTACTTC
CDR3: CSVLGPPGRAQYF

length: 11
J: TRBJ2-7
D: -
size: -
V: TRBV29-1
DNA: TGCAGCGTTCTCCAGTCCTACGAGCAGTACTTC
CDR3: CSVLQSYEQYF

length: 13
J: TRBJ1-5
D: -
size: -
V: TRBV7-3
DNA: TGTGCCAGCAGCTTAAGTAAGGGCCAGCCCCAGCATTTT
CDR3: CASSLSKGQPQHF

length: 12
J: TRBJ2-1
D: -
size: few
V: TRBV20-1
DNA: TGCAGTTTGCCGAGCGGTTACAATGAGCAGTTCTTC
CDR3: CSLPSGYNEQFF

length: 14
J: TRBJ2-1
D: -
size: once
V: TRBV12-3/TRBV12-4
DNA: TGTGCCAGCAGTCAGCGCTCGGAAGGTGGGATACTCTTCTTC
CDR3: CASSQRSEGGILFF

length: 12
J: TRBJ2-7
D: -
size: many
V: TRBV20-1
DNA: TGCAGTGCTAGAGACGGGGGCATCGAGCAGTACTTC
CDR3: CSARDGGIEQYF

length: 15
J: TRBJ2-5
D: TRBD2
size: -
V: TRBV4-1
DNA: TGCGCCAGCAGCCCTCTCCCCTGCGGGGGGGAGACCCAGTACTTC
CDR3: CASSPLPCGGETQYF

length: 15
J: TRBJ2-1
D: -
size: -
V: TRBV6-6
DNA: TGTGCCGGCAGTTATTTTGAGTTATGGAGCAATGAGCAGTTCTTC
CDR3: CAGSYFELWSNEQFF

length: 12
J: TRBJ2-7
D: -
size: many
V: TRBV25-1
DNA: TGTGCCAGCAGTCCGGGGACTGGCGAGCAGTACTTC
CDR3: CASSPGTGEQYF

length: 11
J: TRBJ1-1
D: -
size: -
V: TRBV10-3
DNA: TGTGCCCTCAGTGAGGGCGGTGAAGCTTTCTTT
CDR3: CALSEGGEAFF

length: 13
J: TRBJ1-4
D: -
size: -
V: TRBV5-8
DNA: TGCGCCAGCAAGGGGTCCCGGGGGGAAAAACTGTTTTTT
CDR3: CASKGSRGEKLFF

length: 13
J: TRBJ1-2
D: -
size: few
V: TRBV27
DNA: TGTGCCAGCGGGCTACACCGGACAGATGGCTACACCTTC
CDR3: CASGLHRTDGYTF

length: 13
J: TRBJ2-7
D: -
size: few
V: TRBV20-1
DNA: TGCAGTGCTAGATCGGCGGGAAGTTACGAGCAGTACTTC
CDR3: CSARSAGSYEQYF

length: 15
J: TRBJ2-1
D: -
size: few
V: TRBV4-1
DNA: TGCGCCAGCAGACAAGAAGGGTTGTCCTACAATGAGCAGTTCTTC
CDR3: CASRQEGLSYNEQFF

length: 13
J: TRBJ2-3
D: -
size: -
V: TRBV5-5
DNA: TGTGCCAGCAGCTTGTCCGTAGAAGATACGCAGTATTTT
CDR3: CASSLSVEDTQYF

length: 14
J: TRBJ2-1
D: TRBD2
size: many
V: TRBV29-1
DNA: TGCAGCGTTGATGGCGGGAGACAAGTGAAAAAGCAGTTCTTC
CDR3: CSVDGGRQVKKQFF

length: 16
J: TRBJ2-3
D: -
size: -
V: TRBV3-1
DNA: TGTGCCAGCAGCCCTCTATCGGCGGGGTCCACAGATACGCAGTATTTT
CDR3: CASSPLSAGSTDTQYF

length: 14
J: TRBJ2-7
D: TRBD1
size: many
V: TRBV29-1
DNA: TGCAGCGTTAACAGGGGTGGGCTTGGCGGCGAGCAGTACTTC
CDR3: CSVNRGGLGGEQYF

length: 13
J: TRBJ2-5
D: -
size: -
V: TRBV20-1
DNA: TGCAGTGCTAGTAAGGGGCCGCAAGAGACCCAGTACTTC
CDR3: CSASKGPQETQYF

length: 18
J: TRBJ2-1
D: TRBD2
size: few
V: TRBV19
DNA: TGTGCCAGTAGTTCCTGGACTAGCGGGGGGGCTTCTTACAATGAGCAGTTCTTC
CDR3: CASSSWTSGGASYNEQFF

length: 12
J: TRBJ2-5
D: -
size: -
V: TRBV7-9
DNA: TGTGCCAACAGCTTTGGGGAGGAGACCCAGTACTTC
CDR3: CANSFGEETQYF

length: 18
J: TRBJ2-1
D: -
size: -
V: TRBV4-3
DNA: TGCGCCAGCAGCCAAGAATGGCTTGGGAGCCGGAGGGTCAATGAGCAGTTCTTC
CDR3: CASSQEWLGSRRVNEQFF

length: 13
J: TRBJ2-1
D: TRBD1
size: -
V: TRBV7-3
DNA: TGTGCCGGCAGCTTAACAGGGGGCAATGAGCAGTTCTTC
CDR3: CAGSLTGGNEQFF

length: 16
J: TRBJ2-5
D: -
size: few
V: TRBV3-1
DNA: TGTGCCAGCAGCCAAGAAGCGGCTTCAACCGGTGAGACCCAGTACTTC
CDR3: CASSQEAASTGETQYF

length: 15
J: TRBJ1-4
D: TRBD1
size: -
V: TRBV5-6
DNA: TGTGCCAGCAGCCCCGCCGGGACAGGGGGCGAAAAACTGTTTTTT
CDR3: CASSPAGTGGEKLFF

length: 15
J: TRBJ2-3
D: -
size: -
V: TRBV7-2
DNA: TGTGCCAGCAGCTTAGAGGTCTTAGAAACAGATACGCAGTATTTT
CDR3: CASSLEVLETDTQYF

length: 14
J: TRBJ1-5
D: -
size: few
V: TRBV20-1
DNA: TGCAGTGCCAACGATAAGGGTGCGAATCAGCCCCAGCATTTT
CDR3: CSANDKGANQPQHF

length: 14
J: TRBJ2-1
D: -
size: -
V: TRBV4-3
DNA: TGCGCCAGCAGCCTCATATCAACCCCCAATGAGCAGTTCTTC
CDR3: CASSLISTPNEQFF

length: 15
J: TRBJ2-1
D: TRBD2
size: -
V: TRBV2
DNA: TGTGCCAGCAGGACACTAGCGGGAGGGCCGAATGAGCAGTTCTTC
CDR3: CASRTLAGGPNEQFF

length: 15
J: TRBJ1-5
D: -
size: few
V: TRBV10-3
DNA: TGTGCCATCAGTGAAGGGGAAGGTGGCAATCAGCCCCAGCATTTT
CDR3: CAISEGEGGNQPQHF

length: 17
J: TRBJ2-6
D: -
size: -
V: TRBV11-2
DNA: TGTGCCAGCAGCTTAGTTATTGGGGCATCGGGGGCCAACGTCCGGACTTTC
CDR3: CASSLVIGASGANVRTF

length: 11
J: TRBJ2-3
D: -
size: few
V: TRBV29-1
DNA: TGCAGCGTTCTAACCAAAGATACGCAGTATTTT
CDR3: CSVLTKDTQYF

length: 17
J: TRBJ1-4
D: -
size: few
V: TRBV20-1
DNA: TGCAGTGCTAGAGAAGGGTCGACAAGAACAACTAATGAAAAACTGTTTTTT
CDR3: CSAREGSTRTTNEKLFF

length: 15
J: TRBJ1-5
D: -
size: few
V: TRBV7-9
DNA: TGTGCCAGCAGCTCACTTGGGGGCGTCGGACAGCCCCAGCATTTT
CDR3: CASSSLGGVGQPQHF

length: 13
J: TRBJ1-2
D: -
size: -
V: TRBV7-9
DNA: TGTGCCAGCGCCGAAGCCGGCGTCTATGGCTACACCTTC
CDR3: CASAEAGVYGYTF

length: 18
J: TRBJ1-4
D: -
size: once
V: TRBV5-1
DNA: TGCGCCAGCAGCTTGTTCCAAACTACGAGGGGTGGGAATGAAAAACTGTTTTTT
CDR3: CASSLFQTTRGGNEKLFF

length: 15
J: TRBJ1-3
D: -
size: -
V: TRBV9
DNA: TGTGCCAGCAGCGTAGGCTTAGGCTCTGGAAACACCATATATTTT
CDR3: CASSVGLGSGNTIYF